The sequence of this T cell receptor beta chain was determined in a study of T-cell reconstitution after alpha-beta-depleted transplantation in children. Study-wide points: After transplant, high TCRbeta diversity at day 60 in some patients arose from surviving recipient T cells and thymic progenitors. At around two months after transplant, the alpha-beta T cells were reportedly derived from several hundred expanded clones that came from non-depleted graft cells. A year post-transplant, T-cell counts and diversity derived mostly from newly produced T cells.

This sample's TCRbeta library carried unique molecular identifier barcodes. From the PCR reads, TCRdb called clonotypes with MiXCR, one entry per CDR3 protein. The sample lists around 370,000 distinct CDR3 sequences; roughly 15% were seen once. There are 16 residues in the CDR3. The germline V gene has CDR1 PRHDT and CDR2 FYEKMQ (reference sequence). In regard to this clonotype: Its target is unknown. A junction boundary mismatches the germline segment, possibly from a read error.

The chain employs TRBV13 and TRBJ2-3; TRBD1 agrees at 7 bases. The receptor was derived from a male patient between 2 and 10 years old who had a stem cell transplant for acute lymphoblastic leukemia, so the T cells may come from the graft donor. The specimen comprised PBMCs, mostly from graft donor cells, sampled 360 days after TCRalphabeta/CD19-depleted stem cell transplant. CDR3 bases: TGTGCCAGCAGCTCAATAGACAGGTGGGGGACAGATACGCTGTATTTT. It codes for CASSSIDRWGTDTLYF. The entire variable domain, with the rest obtained from reference TRBV13 and TRBJ2-3, is as follows: AAGVIQSPRHLIKEKRETATLKCYPIPRHDTVYWYQQGPGQDPQFLISFYEKMQSDKGSIPDRFSAQQFSDYHSELNMSSLELGDSALYFCASSSIDRWGTDTLYFGPGTRLTVL.